This T cell receptor (beta chain) was documented in a study of PD-1 blockade in classical Hodgkin lymphoma. This clone is medium-sized by share. Its specificity is unknown. The sample carries other DNA sequences with the same CDR3. The time point was: cycle 4 day 1 (C4D1), after about 6 weeks of nivolumab. Every single patient, without exception, relapsed after autologous stem cell transplantation, and brentuximab vedotin exposure varied. Trimming pared 0 bases from V and 2 bases from J, leaving 9 bases between. Per germline, CDR1 SGDLS and CDR2 YYNGEE. The CDR3 is made up of 15 amino acids. General observations from the study: Significantly greater TCR diversity emerged by C4D1 in CD4+ cells but not CD8+ cells.

Clones were read by immunoSEQ multiplex PCR, and TCRdb kept only the in-frame ones, dropping some. Altogether fewer than 30,000 clones are present, 80% to 90% being singletons, with the ten largest covering under 8%. The starting material was peripheral blood mononuclear cells (PBMCs), obtained before the fourth cycle of nivolumab. J is TRBJ2-1 and V is TRBV9; D perhaps matches TRBD2 (5 bases). This TCR derives from a human donor with classical Hodgkin lymphoma. Here the CDR3 DNA reads TGTGCCAGCAGCGTAGCGGGGAGCCCCTACAATGAGCAGTTCTTC. Translated: CASSVAGSPYNEQFF. The variable domain in full, completed from reference TRBV9 and TRBJ2-1, reads DSGVTQTPKHLITATGQRVTLRCSPRSGDLSVYWYQQSLDQGLQFLIQYYNGEERAKGNILERFSAQQFPDLHSELNLSSLELGDSALYFCASSVAGSPYNEQFFGPGTRLTVL.